This TCR beta chain emerged from a study of cytomegalovirus exposure and HLA in healthy donors. Study information: Caucasian-associated ancestry cluster membership applied to 75% to 85% of nearly 400 genotyped donors.

PCR employed 60 Vbeta and 13 Jbeta primers. TCRdb's copy holds only in-frame clones and misses some; the assay was immunoSEQ multiplex PCR. This repertoire shows 120,000 or so clones, more than 60% found once; its top ten account for less than 2%. Per the germline V gene, CDR1 is SGHDT and CDR2 is YYEEEE. The ends lost 6 bases at V and 5 bases at J; junction bases unmatched: 10. The CDR3 covers 14 residues. The source of this sequence is a man younger than 35 in good health and CMV-seronegative. This chain joins TRBV5-6 and TRBJ1-2; 7 positions agree with TRBD1. Sequencing input: PBMCs. In nucleotides, the CDR3 is TGTGCCAGCACCCGCCCGTTACAGGGGTATGGCTACACCTTC. As protein: CASTRPLQGYGYTF.